The 14 T cell receptor beta chains below all came from one sample that was sequenced in a study of glioma-infiltrating T cells after dendritic cell vaccination. Sequenced by immunoSEQ multiplex PCR; TCRdb stores in-frame clones only, minus some. The profile shows 80,000 to 95,000 clones, 85% of them singletons. This sample's time point: after dendritic cell vaccination, including at tumor progression/relapse. The specimen was blood, collected after dendritic cell vaccination. All receptors come from a human donor with glioblastoma.

CDR3 sequence: CASSVLAGNTGELFF. The CDR3, as DNA: TGCGCCAGCAGCGTACTAGCGGGAAACACCGGGGAGCTGTTTTTT. V and J are TRBV5-1 and TRBJ2-2; 10 nucleotides line up with TRBD2. This CDR3 is 15 amino acids long. CDR1 and CDR2 (germline): SGHRS, YFSETQ. With V trimmed by 4 bases and J by 2 bases, 2 bases remained unmatched.

The chain recombines TRBV7-9 with TRBJ1-1; 12 bases fit TRBD1. CDR1 and CDR2 from the germline V gene are SEHNR and FQNEAQ (reference sequence). After removal of 5 bases from V and 3 bases from J, the junction contained 10 bases not matched to a gene. This CDR3 comprises 17 residues. The CDR3 coding sequence is TGTGCCAGCAGCACGCCCCGGGACAGGGGGCTGTACACTGAAGCTTTCTTT. Translating it yields CASSTPRDRGLYTEAFF.

The chain has TRBV30 and TRBJ2-5, with 9 nucleotides matching TRBD2. J gave up 1 base and V 0 bases, and 6 bases lay outside the gene matches. Germline V gives CDR1 GTSNPN, CDR2 SVGIG (reference sequence). The CDR3 length is 16 residues. The CDR3: CAWSVLAGAAQETQYF. In DNA form, the CDR3 reads TGTGCCTGGAGTGTTTTAGCGGGAGCGGCCCAAGAGACCCAGTACTTC.

The chain links TRBV2 to TRBJ1-2, with no clear D. V lost 8 bases and J lost 1, with 17 bases in between. CDR1 and CDR2 (germline): SNHLY, FYNNEI. The CDR3 consists of 15 residues. CDR3 sequence reads: CASCSFAPLNYGYTF. The CDR3 bases are TGTGCCAGCTGTTCATTTGCTCCACTTAACTATGGCTACACCTTC.

The chain has TRBV28 and TRBJ2-2; perhaps TRBD1 as D (5 bases). Germline V gene data show CDR1 as MDHEN and CDR2 as SYDVKM. This CDR3 comprises 11 residues. Trimming removed 8 bases at V and 6 bases at J, with 7 bases between. In DNA, the CDR3 is TGTGCCAGCCTCAGGGCCGGGGAGCTGTTTTTT. This codes for CASLRAGELFF.

V and J are TRBV5-6 and TRBJ2-1; 9 bases match TRBD2. The germline V gene encodes CDR1 SGHDT and CDR2 YYEEEE. The length of the CDR3 is 17 residues. V lost 1 base to trimming and J lost 4 bases; unmatched junction nucleotides: 9. CDR3 nucleotide sequence: TGTGCCAGCAGCTTGCATCCGGGACTAGCCCTATACAATGAGCAGTTCTTC. Protein sequence: CASSLHPGLALYNEQFF.

This chain uses TRBV5-6 with TRBJ1-5; D uncertain. Germline CDR1 and CDR2: SGHDT and YYEEEE. V lost 4 bases to trimming and J lost 0 bases, with 11 bases between them. This CDR3 comprises 15 residues. This CDR3 is CASSTTRVSNQPQHF. CDR3 sequence (DNA): TGTGCCAGCAGCACAACACGGGTTAGCAATCAGCCCCAGCATTTT.

This clone appeared once. This chain connects TRBV19 to TRBJ1-2; 9 bases line up with TRBD1. CDR3 length equals 15 residues. Germline lookup yields CDR1 LNHDA and CDR2 SQIVND (reference sequence). The J segment lost 5 bases and the V segment lost 9 bases, leaving 13 bases of the junction unmatched. For the CDR3, the DNA is TGTGCCAGCCACACCGGGACAGGGCGACGTTATGGCTACACCTTC. This codes for CASHTGTGRRYGYTF.

The chain uses TRBV11-2 and TRBJ2-1, with 10 bases lining up with TRBD2. Germline trimming cut 1 base from V and 7 bases from J; bases unmatched to any gene: 7. This CDR3 has 16 amino acids. CDR1 is SGHAT and CDR2 is FQNNGV in the germline V gene. CDR3 DNA: TGTGCCAGCAGCTTAGGGGGAGGACTAGCGGCAAATGAGCAGTTCTTC. Translation gives CASSLGGGLAANEQFF.

This chain connects TRBV5-4 to TRBJ2-2, with 11 nucleotides matching TRBD2. Trimming at V came to 4 bases and at J to 4 bases, leaving 3 bases not matched to a gene. The CDR3 consists of 15 residues. In germline, CDR1 is SGHNT, CDR2 YYREEE (reference sequence). CDR3 residues: CASSRGLAATGELFF. The CDR3 DNA is TGTGCCAGCAGCCGGGGACTAGCGGCCACCGGGGAGCTGTTTTTT.

CDR3 nucleotides: TGTGCCAGCAGCCCCCAGGGTAAGAACGAGCAGTACTTC. Its translation: CASSPQGKNEQYF. This chain links TRBV7-9 with TRBJ2-7, with D maybe TRBD1 (5 bases). This CDR3 spans 13 amino acids. Germline values: CDR1 SEHNR, CDR2 FQNEAQ (reference sequence). Trimming removed 5 bases from V and 5 bases from J, with 13 bases in between.

This clone appeared once. This sequence joins TRBV7-9 and TRBJ1-4; 7 bases fit TRBD1. The V gene's germline CDR1 is SEHNR and CDR2 FQNEAQ (reference sequence). The V and J ends lost 4 bases and 0 bases, in that order; junction bases with no gene match: 2. The CDR3 has 15 amino acids. CDR3 nucleotide sequence: TGTGCCAGCAGCTCCGGACAGGCAACTAATGAAAAACTGTTTTTT. It is translated as CASSSGQATNEKLFF.

For the CDR3, the DNA is TGTGCCAGCAGCTTAGGCCCCACAGGGTCCCAGCCCCAGCATTTT. Residues: CASSLGPTGSQPQHF. The chain recombines TRBV7-9 with TRBJ1-5, with D maybe TRBD1 (6 bases). Looked up from germline, CDR1 is SEHNR and CDR2 is FQNEAQ (reference sequence). With 1 base removed from V and 7 bases from J, the gap between germline ends came to 14 bases. This CDR3 spans 15 amino acids.

This rearrangement joins TRBV6-6 to TRBJ2-2; a weak D match, TRBD2 (5 bases). V lost 2 bases and J 11 bases, leaving 18 bases between the germline ends. Germline V gives CDR1 MNHNY, CDR2 SVGAGI (reference sequence). This CDR3 is 15 amino acids long. CDR3 in amino acids: CASSYTPTSKFELFF. As DNA, the CDR3 is TGTGCCAGCAGTTACACTCCAACTAGTAAATTTGAGCTGTTTTTT.